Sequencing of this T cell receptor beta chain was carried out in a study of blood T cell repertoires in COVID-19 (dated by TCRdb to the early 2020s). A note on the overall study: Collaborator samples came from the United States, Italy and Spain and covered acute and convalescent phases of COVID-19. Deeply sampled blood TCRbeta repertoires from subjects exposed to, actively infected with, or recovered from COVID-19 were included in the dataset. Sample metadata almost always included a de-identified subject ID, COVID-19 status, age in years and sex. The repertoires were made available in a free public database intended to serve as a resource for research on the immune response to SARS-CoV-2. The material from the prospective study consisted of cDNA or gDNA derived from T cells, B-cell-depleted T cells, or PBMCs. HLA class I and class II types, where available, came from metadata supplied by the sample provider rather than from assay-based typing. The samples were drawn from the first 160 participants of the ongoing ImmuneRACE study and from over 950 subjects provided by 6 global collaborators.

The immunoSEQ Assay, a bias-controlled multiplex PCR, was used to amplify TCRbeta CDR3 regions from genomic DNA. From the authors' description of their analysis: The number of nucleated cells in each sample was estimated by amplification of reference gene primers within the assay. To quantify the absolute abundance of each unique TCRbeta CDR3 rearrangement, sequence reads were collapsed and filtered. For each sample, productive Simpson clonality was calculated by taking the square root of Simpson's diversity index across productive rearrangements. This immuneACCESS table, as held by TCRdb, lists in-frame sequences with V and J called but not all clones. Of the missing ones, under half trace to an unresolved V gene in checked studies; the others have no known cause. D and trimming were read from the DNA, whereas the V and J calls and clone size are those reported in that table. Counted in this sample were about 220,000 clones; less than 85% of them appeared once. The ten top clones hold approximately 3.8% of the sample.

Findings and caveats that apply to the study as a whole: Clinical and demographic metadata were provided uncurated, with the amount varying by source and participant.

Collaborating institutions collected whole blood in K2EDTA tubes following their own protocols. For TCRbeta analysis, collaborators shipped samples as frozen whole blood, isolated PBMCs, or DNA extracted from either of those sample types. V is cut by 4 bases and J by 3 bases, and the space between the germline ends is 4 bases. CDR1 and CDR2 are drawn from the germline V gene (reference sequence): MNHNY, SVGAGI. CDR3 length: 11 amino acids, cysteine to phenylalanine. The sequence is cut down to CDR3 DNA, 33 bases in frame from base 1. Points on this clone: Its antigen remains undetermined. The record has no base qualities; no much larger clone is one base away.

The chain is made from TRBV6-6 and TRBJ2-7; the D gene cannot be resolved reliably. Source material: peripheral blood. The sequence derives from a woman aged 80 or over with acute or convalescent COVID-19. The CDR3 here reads CASSFYYEQYF. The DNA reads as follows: TGTGCCAGCAGTTTCTACTACGAGCAGTACTTC.